Many counts were recorded for the clone carrying this T cell receptor (beta chain). Its antigen is unknown. The sample is drawn from a study of T cells in Graves' hyperthyroidism and ophthalmopathy. Overall study results and limits: Blood also held most thyroid clonotypes expanded beyond 0.001.

The CDR3 regions of TCR beta were amplified from RNA transcripts. The HTBI primer set served for first-round RT-PCR of the TCR CDR3. Via MiXCR, TCRdb re-called the multiplex PCR reads, giving one row per CDR3 protein. The sample contains fewer than 750,000 distinct CDR3 sequences, about 45% of which appear only once. Trimming stripped 2 bases from V and 5 bases from J, with 16 bases between. The CDR3 spans 16 residues. Germline values: CDR1 SEHNR, CDR2 FQNEAQ (reference sequence). Sequenced input: peripheral blood or thyroid tissue (not recorded which). The receptor was isolated from a woman in her late teens or twenties with Graves' hyperthyroidism. The chain couples TRBV7-9 to TRBJ1-3, with D possibly TRBD1 on 6 matching bases. CDR3: CASSLFSGTTRNTIYF. The CDR3 nucleotides are TGTGCCAGCAGCTTATTCTCCGGGACAACTAGAAACACCATATATTTT.